This is a list of T cell receptor beta chains from one sample in a study of OX40 agonist ivuxolimab in advanced cancers. Repertoires were generated with immunoSEQ multiplex PCR, while TCRdb's copy carries only in-frame clones and drops some. The sample yields over 65,000 clones, more than 65% seen once. The sample was CD4+ or CD8+ T cells sorted from blood, taken in a trial of the OX40 agonist ivuxolimab. Receptors originate from an adult with an advanced solid tumor such as melanoma, head and neck, liver or kidney cancer. CDR3s include the opening cysteine and the closing phenylalanine or tryptophan. The D gene is left open where the match is weak. Clone size appears in some rows only: once, few, many, or a class for an expanded clone.

d_gene,abundance,j_gene,v_gene,CDR3aa
NA,NA,TRBJ2-7,TRBV4-2,CASSQDPIWETSGGYEQYF
NA,once,TRBJ2-2,TRBV11-3,CASSPRDTYTGELFF
NA,NA,TRBJ1-1,TRBV11-2,CASSPREDTEAFF
NA,NA,TRBJ1-6,TRBV19,CASEAGDYNSPLHF
NA,once,TRBJ2-7,TRBV30,CAWSVYSYYEQYF
NA,NA,TRBJ1-5,TRBV19,CASSMNVGTRSNQPQHF
NA,NA,TRBJ1-2,TRBV6-5,CASSYSGPNGYTF
NA,NA,TRBJ1-5,TRBV27,CASSLTRSSQPQHF
TRBD1,NA,TRBJ2-1,TRBV10-3,CAISGGQGYNEQFF
TRBD2,NA,TRBJ2-3,TRBV5-1,CASAYSGQTTDTQYF
TRBD2,NA,TRBJ2-1,TRBV2,CASSENPTSFGYNEQFF
TRBD1,NA,TRBJ1-1,TRBV27,CASSFDRGYTEAFF
TRBD1,NA,TRBJ1-2,TRBV5-6,CASSLLTGQGHGYTF
NA,NA,TRBJ2-1,TRBV4-1,CASSQDTSHNEQFF
TRBD1,once,TRBJ1-1,TRBV11-2,CASSPERTGIAFF
NA,NA,TRBJ2-7,TRBV10-3,CAISESTEGRRTYEQYF
TRBD1,NA,TRBJ2-7,TRBV9,CASSEGTGIYEQYF
TRBD1,NA,TRBJ2-2,TRBV5-1,CASSFHDRDTGELFF
NA,NA,TRBJ1-3,TRBV6-5,CASSYAFGGENTIYF
NA,NA,TRBJ2-3,TRBV7-8,CASSYRGTDTQYF
NA,NA,TRBJ2-5,TRBV5-4,CASSYRPSLQETQYF
NA,few,TRBJ2-4,TRBV28,CASNSLGKQNIQYF
TRBD1,NA,TRBJ2-5,TRBV27,CASSPMPGQGQETQYF
NA,NA,TRBJ2-1,TRBV5-5,CASSPGTEQFF
TRBD1,NA,TRBJ1-6,TRBV27,CASSVNRDRGNSPLHF
TRBD1,NA,TRBJ2-7,TRBV27,CASSLFGTGGAEQYF
NA,few,TRBJ2-2,TRBV9,CASSAFFGGQTNTGELFF
TRBD2,NA,TRBJ2-1,TRBV2,CASSDGLVYRDEQFF
TRBD2,once,TRBJ2-7,TRBV5-4,CASSTGLAGQSYEQYF
TRBD1,NA,TRBJ1-2,TRBV6-5,CASSYTGVGNYGYTF
NA,NA,TRBJ1-5,TRBV6-5,CASSWGEGMPQHF
TRBD2,NA,TRBJ2-3,TRBV10-3,CAISELAGGPYF
NA,NA,TRBJ2-2,TRBV5-6,CASSPTVNTGELFF
NA,NA,TRBJ1-2,TRBV6-6,CASSYKSGANYGYTF
TRBD1,NA,TRBJ1-5,TRBV6-1,CASSEVWRQGLHF
TRBD1,NA,TRBJ1-5,TRBV30,CACNFGTGTTQPQHF
NA,NA,TRBJ1-2,TRBV7-9,CASSLGERASGYTF
TRBD1,few,TRBJ1-2,TRBV5-4,CASSLVSTGDGYTF
TRBD1,NA,TRBJ1-1,TRBV6-6,CASSYGGTENTEAFF
NA,NA,TRBJ1-1,TRBV11-1,CASSPQRNTEAFF
NA,NA,TRBJ2-2,TRBV27,CASSFSTGPGELFF
NA,NA,TRBJ2-1,TRBV5-1,CASSLGVDLNEQFF
NA,NA,TRBJ2-2,TRBV2,CASSPTGRNGELFF
TRBD2,few,TRBJ2-3,TRBV7-2,CASSMGLAGLGGDTQYF
NA,NA,TRBJ1-2,TRBV13,CASSLVGAGSYGYTF
TRBD1,NA,TRBJ1-2,TRBV6-6,CASSRTGVDYGYTF
NA,NA,TRBJ1-5,TRBV6-5,CASSYRQYSNQPQHF
NA,few,TRBJ1-1,TRBV7-9,CASSYQTEAFF
NA,NA,TRBJ1-2,TRBV5-1,CASSLDSSNYGYTF
NA,NA,TRBJ2-1,TRBV5-6,CASSPDSHNEQFF
NA,NA,TRBJ2-5,TRBV19,CASARTDQETQYF
NA,once,TRBJ1-2,TRBV6-4,CASSPARAYNYGYTF
NA,once,TRBJ2-2,TRBV28,CASSFPGLVKNTGELFF
NA,NA,TRBJ2-7,TRBV5-6,CASSLGIPHYEQYF
TRBD1,NA,TRBJ1-3,TRBV11-2,CASSHTGADSGNTIYF
TRBD2,NA,TRBJ2-3,TRBV7-2,CASSHSGRTDTQYF
TRBD1,NA,TRBJ1-1,TRBV6-5,CASSYQRTGNTEAFF
NA,once,TRBJ2-5,TRBV9,CASSAGPQETQYF
NA,NA,TRBJ2-7,TRBV19,CASSIGGPSPEQYF